This T cell receptor (beta chain) was found in a study of blood T cell repertoires in COVID-19 (dated by TCRdb to between 2020 and 2021). For context, the study as a whole: Collaborator samples came from the United States, Italy and Spain and covered acute and convalescent phases of COVID-19. The dataset comprised deeply sampled blood TCRbeta repertoires from subjects exposed to, actively infected with, or recovered from COVID-19. The repertoires were released in a freely available public database intended as a resource for research on the immune response to SARS-CoV-2. Nearly every sample came with metadata listing a de-identified subject ID, COVID-19 status, age in years and sex. The material from the prospective study consisted of cDNA or gDNA derived from T cells, B-cell-depleted T cells, or PBMCs. Samples were obtained from the ongoing ImmuneRACE study (first 160 participants) and from about 1,300 subjects provided by 6 global collaborators. Where available, HLA class I and class II types were taken from metadata supplied by the sample provider and were not determined by assay-based typing.

A remark on this clone: It has no known antigen specificity. The junction departs from germline at one end; a sequencing error may be responsible.

The collaborating institutions used their own protocols to collect whole blood in K2EDTA tubes. For TCRbeta analysis, collaborators shipped samples as frozen whole blood, isolated PBMCs, or DNA extracted from either of those sample types. The immunoSEQ Assay, a bias-controlled multiplex PCR, was used to amplify TCRbeta CDR3 regions from genomic DNA. The study's processing was this. Within the assay, amplification of reference gene primers was used to estimate how many nucleated cells each sample contained. Sequence reads were collapsed and filtered to measure the absolute abundance of every unique TCRbeta CDR3 rearrangement. Productive Simpson clonality was computed per sample as the square root of Simpson's diversity index over productive rearrangements. TCRdb stores this immuneACCESS table with in-frame sequences only. Part of the clones is absent; in the studies checked, under half of the shortfall reflects unresolved V genes, and no reason is known for the rest. V and J calls and clone size are as listed in that table; D and trimming were resolved from the DNA. This sample comprises some 52,000 clones, roughly 80% of them detected only once. The ten most abundant clones make up roughly 3% of the sample.

CDR1 SSHAT and CDR2 FNYEAQ were looked up in the germline V gene (reference sequence). Inclusive of the bounding cysteine and phenylalanine, the CDR3 is 15 residues long. Left in the record is the CDR3 DNA by itself, 45 bases read in frame from the first base. What the research found in general, with its limitations: The amount of clinical and demographic metadata varied by source and participant and was provided uncurated.

Specimen: peripheral blood. The sequence was obtained from a man aged 50-60 years with acute or convalescent COVID-19. This chain joins TRBV7-7 to TRBJ2-3; 11 central bases correspond to TRBD1. The sequenced DNA is TGTGCTAGCAGCTTAGGACAGGGGGCTGCAGATACGCAGTATTTT. Translation gives CASSLGQGAADTQYF.